This passage covers 4 T cell receptor beta chains from one sample sequenced in a study of T-cell reconstitution after alpha-beta-depleted transplantation in children (dated by TCRdb to about 2016). Sample treatment or condition, as interpreted from the label and publication: allogeneic hematopoietic cell transplantation with graft depleted of TCRalphabeta T cells and CD19 B cells. The library was built by means of PCR. The instrument was an Illumina HiSeq 2500. TCR libraries were prepared with molecular barcoding, using unique molecular identifiers to normalize TCRbeta repertoire quantification. In TCRdb, the public reads were trimmed at Q25 with fastp and aligned with MiXCR, with productive beta chains retained. Each CDR3 protein gets just one entry, which takes the most common genes and DNA from the rows behind it. The sample table records 700,000 to 950,000 distinct CDR3 sequences; about 15% of these occur just once. The top ten hold roughly 4.8% of the sample.

This specimen consisted of PBMCs, mostly from graft donor cells, obtained 360 days after TCRalphabeta/CD19-depleted stem cell transplant. These receptors were obtained from a male patient between 5 and 17 years old who had a stem cell transplant for acute lymphoblastic leukemia, so the T cells may come from the graft donor.

This clonotype was seen ten or more times. V usage is TRBV25-1 and J usage is TRBJ1-3, with 8 positions matching TRBD1. CDR1 is MGHDK and CDR2 is SYGVNS in the germline V gene. V lost 3 bases, J lost 7 bases, and 20 bases stayed unmatched. The CDR3 consists of 19 residues. The CDR3 DNA reads TGTGCCAGCAGTGACGGGCTAATATCGGACAGGGACCCTCGGAACACCATATATTTT. Translating gives CASSDGLISDRDPRNTIYF.

This chain links TRBV5-1 with TRBJ2-3; D unresolved. The ends were cut back, 7 bases at V and 3 bases at J, with 18 bases in the middle. The CDR3 is made up of 15 amino acids. Germline CDR1 is SGHRS and CDR2 is YFSETQ. The CDR3 here is CASGKVGGVTDTQYF. CDR3 nucleotides: TGCGCCAGCGGTAAAGTCGGTGGAGTGACAGATACGCAGTATTTT.

This clonotype has just a few counts. The V and J genes are TRBV20-1 and TRBJ2-7; 13 nucleotides align to TRBD2. CDR1 DFQATT and CDR2 SNEGSKA come from the germline V gene (reference sequence). There are 18 residues in the CDR3. Losses at the gene ends were 4 bases for V and 0 bases for J; bases not matched to a gene: 12. The CDR3 reads CSANRGLAGVRSSYEQYF. CDR3 DNA sequence: TGCAGTGCTAATCGTGGACTAGCGGGAGTCAGGAGCTCCTACGAGCAGTACTTC.

The J gene is TRBJ1-4, the V gene TRBV20-1, with a weak D call TRBD1 (6 bases). This CDR3 is built from 13 residues. Germline V lookup: CDR1 DFQATT, CDR2 SNEGSKA (reference sequence). V was shortened by 3 bases and J by 2 bases, with 7 bases between the two germline ends. The CDR3 region is CSASQGTNEKLFF. The CDR3 DNA sequence: TGCAGTGCTAGTCAGGGGACTAATGAAAAACTGTTTTTT.